The TCR beta chain under discussion was sequenced for a study of PD-L1 blockade in urothelial cancer. About the study: In terms of prior chemotherapy, patients had received 0 to 3 regimens.

Patients were living with locally advanced or metastatic urothelial carcinoma. CDR1 and CDR2 from the germline V gene are MGHDK and SYGVNS. The CDR3 is 13 amino acids. With 9 bases clipped from V and 4 bases from J, the junction kept 2 bases outside the gene matches. The method was immunoSEQ multiplex PCR; TCRdb's version includes in-frame clones alone and lacks a portion of them. The table has fewer than 75,000 clones, around 80% seen once; the top ten hold roughly 4.8%. The chain recombines TRBV25-1 with TRBJ2-6, with 8 bases lining up with TRBD1. Material: PBMCs, obtained around atezolizumab (anti-PD-L1) treatment. The origin of this receptor is a man between 65 and 80 years old with urothelial cancer. CDR3 sequence reads: CASGDRGANVLTF. CDR3 nucleotide sequence: TGTGCCAGTGGGGACAGGGGGGCCAACGTCCTGACTTTC.